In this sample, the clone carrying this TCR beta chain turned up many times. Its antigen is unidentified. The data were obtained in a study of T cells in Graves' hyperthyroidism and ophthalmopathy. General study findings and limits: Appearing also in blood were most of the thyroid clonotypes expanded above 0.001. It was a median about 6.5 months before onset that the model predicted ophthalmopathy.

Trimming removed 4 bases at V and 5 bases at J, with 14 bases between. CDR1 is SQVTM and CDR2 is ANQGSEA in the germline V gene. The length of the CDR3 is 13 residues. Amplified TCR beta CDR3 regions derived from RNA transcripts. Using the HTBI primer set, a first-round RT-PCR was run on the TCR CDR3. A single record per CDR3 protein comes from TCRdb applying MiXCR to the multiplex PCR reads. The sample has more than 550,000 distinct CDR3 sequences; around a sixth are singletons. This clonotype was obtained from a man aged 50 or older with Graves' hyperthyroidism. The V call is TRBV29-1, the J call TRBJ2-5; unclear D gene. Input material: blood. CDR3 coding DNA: TGCAGCGTTGGACGGAAGAATCCGGAGACCCAGTACTTC. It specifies CSVGRKNPETQYF. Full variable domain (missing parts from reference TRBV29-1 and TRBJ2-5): SAVISQKPSRDICQRGTSLTIQCQVDSQVTMMFWYRQQPGQSLTLIATANQGSEATYESGFVIDKFPISRPNLTFSTLTVSNMSPEDSSIYLCSVGRKNPETQYFGPGTRLLVL.